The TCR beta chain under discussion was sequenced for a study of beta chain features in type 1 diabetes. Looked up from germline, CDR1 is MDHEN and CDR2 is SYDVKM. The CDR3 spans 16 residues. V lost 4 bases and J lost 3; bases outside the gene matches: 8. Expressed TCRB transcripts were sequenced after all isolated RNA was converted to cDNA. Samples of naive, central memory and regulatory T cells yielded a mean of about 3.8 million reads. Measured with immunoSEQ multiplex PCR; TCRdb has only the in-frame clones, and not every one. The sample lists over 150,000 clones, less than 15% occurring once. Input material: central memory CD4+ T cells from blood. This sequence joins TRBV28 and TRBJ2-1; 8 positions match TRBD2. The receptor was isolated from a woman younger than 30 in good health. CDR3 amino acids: CASSSGGSGNYNEQFF. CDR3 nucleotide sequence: TGTGCCAGCAGTTCGGGGGGGAGCGGAAACTACAATGAGCAGTTCTTC.